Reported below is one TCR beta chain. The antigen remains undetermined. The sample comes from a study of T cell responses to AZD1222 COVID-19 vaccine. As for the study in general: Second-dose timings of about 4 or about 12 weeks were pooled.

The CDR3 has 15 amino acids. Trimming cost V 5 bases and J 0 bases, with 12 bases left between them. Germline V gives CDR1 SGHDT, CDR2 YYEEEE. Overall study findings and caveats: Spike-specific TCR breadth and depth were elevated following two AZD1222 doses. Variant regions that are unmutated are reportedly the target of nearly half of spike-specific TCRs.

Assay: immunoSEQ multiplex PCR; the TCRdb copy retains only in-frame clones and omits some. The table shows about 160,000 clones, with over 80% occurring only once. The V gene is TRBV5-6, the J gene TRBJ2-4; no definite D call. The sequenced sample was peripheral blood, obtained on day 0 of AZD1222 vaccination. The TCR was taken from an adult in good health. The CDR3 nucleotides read TGTGCCAGCAGTCTCGGGCCTCTAGCCAAAAACATTCAGTACTTC. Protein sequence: CASSLGPLAKNIQYF.